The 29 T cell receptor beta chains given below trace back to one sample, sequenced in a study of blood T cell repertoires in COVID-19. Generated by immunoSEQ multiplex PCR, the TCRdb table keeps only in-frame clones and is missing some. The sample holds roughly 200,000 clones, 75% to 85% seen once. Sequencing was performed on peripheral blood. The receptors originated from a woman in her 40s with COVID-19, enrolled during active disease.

CDR3 sequence reads: CASSPGGRGALGSGANVLTF. DNA of the CDR3: TGCGCCAGCAGCCCCGGCGGCAGGGGGGCTTTGGGGTCTGGGGCCAACGTCCTGACTTTC. V gene TRBV4-1 combines with J gene TRBJ2-6; possible D gene TRBD1, 7 bases. V dropped 4 bases and J dropped 1 base, with 23 bases sitting between them. CDR1 MGHRA and CDR2 YSYEKL come from the germline V gene. This CDR3 contains 20 residues.

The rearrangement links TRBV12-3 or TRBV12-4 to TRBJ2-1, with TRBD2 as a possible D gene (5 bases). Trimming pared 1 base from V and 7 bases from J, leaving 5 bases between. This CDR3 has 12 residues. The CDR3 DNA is TGTGCCAGCAGTTTAGGAGGGAATGAGCAGTTCTTC. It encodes CASSLGGNEQFF.

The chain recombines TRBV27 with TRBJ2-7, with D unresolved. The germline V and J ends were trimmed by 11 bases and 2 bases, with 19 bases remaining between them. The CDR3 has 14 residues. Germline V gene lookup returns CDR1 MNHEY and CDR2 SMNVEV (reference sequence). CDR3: CAGPAAGDPYEQYV. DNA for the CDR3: TGTGCCGGGCCGGCAGCTGGCGACCCCTACGAGCAGTACGTC.

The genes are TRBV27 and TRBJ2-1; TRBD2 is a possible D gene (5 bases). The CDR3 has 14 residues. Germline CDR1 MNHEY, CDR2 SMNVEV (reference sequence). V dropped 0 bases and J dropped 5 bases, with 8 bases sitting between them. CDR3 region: CASSLSTGNNEQFF. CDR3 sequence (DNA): TGTGCCAGCAGTTTATCGACCGGGAACAATGAGCAGTTCTTC.

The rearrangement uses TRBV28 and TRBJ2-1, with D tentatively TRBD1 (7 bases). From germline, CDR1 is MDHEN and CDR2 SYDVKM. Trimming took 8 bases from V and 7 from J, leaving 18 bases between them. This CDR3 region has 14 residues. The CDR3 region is CASAEGGGRNEQFF. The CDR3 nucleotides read TGTGCCAGCGCCGAAGGAGGGGGCCGAAATGAGCAGTTCTTC.

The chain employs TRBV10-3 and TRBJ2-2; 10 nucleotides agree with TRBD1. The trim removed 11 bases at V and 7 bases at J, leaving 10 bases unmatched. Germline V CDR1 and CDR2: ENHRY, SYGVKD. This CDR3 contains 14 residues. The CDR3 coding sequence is TGTGCCGTCCGGGACAGGGGTACGGGCGGGGAGCTGTTTTTT. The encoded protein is CAVRDRGTGGELFF.

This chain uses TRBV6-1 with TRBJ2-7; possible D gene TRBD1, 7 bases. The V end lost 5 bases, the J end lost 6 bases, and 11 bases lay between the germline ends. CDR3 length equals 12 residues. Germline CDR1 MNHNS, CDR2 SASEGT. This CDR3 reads CASSSGGTEQYF. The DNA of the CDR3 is TGTGCCAGCAGTTCAGGGGGGACCGAGCAGTACTTC.

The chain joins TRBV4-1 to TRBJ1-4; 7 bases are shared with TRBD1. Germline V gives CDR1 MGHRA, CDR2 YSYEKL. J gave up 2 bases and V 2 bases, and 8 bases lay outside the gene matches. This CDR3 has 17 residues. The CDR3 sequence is CASSQTLGGGTNEKLFF. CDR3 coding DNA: TGCGCCAGCAGCCAAACGCTCGGAGGGGGCACTAATGAAAAACTGTTTTTT.

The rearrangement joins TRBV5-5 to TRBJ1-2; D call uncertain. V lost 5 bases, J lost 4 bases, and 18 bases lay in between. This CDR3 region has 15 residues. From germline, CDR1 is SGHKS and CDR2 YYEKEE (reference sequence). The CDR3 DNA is TGTGCCAGCAGTCGAGCTCGGCAGGACTTCTATGGCTACACCTTC. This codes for CASSRARQDFYGYTF.

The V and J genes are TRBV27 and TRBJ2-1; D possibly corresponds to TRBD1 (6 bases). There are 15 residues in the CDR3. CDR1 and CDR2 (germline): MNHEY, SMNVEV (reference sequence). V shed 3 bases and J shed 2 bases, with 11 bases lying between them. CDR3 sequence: CASSFRGTTYNEQFF. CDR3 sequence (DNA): TGTGCCAGCAGTTTCAGGGGTACCACCTACAATGAGCAGTTCTTC.

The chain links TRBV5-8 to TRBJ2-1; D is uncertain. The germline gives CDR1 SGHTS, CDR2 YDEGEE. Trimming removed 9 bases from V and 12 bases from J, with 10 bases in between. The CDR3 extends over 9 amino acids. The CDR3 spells CATRSRQFF. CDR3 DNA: TGTGCCACCAGATCGCGGCAGTTCTTC.

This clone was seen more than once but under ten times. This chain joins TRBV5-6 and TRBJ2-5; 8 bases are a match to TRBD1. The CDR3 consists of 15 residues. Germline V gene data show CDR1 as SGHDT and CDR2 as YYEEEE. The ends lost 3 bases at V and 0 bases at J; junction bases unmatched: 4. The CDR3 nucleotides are TGTGCCAGCAGCTACGGACAGGGATACCAAGAGACCCAGTACTTC. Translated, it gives CASSYGQGYQETQYF. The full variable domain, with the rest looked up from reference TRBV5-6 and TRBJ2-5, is DAGVTQSPTHLIKTRGQQVTLRCSPKSGHDTVSWYQQALGQGPQFIFQYYEEEERQRGNFPDRFSGHQFPNYSSELNVNALLLGDSALYLCASSYGQGYQETQYFGPGTRLLVL.

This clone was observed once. The CDR3 protein is CASSLSLGGDYGYTF. The CDR3 nucleotides are TGTGCCAGCAGTTTATCACTTGGGGGCGACTATGGCTACACCTTC. The chain carries TRBV27 and TRBJ1-2; maybe TRBD1 (6 bases). The CDR3 contains 15 residues. The germline V gene encodes CDR1 MNHEY and CDR2 SMNVEV (reference sequence). Between the trimmed V and J ends, which lost 0 bases and 3 bases, there was a span of 11 bases.

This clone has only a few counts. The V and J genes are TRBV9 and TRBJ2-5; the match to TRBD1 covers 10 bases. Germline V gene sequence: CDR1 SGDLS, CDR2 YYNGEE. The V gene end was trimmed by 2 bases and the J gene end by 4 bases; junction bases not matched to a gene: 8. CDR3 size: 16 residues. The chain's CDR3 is CASSVGTGALGETQYF. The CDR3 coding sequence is TGTGCCAGCAGCGTCGGGACAGGGGCATTGGGAGAGACCCAGTACTTC.

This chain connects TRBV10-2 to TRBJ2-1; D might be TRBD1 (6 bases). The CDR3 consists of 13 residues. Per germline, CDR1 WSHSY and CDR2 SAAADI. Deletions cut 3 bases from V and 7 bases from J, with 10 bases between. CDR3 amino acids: CASSEQGWNEQFF. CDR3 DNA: TGCGCCAGCAGTGAACAGGGTTGGAATGAGCAGTTCTTC.

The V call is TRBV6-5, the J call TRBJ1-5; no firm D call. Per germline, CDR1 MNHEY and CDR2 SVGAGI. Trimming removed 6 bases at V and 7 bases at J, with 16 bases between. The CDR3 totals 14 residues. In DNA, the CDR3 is TGTGCCAGCAGGCCCTTGACACTCGGCCAGCCCCAGCATTTT. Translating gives CASRPLTLGQPQHF.

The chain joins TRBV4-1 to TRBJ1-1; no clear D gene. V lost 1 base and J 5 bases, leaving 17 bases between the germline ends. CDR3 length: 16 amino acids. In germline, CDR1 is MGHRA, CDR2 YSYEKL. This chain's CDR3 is CASSQAVGGSKTEAFF. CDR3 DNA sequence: TGCGCCAGCAGCCAAGCGGTTGGAGGGTCGAAAACTGAAGCTTTCTTT.

The CDR3 DNA sequence: TGTGCCAGCAGCCCATACAACAATCAGCCCCAGCATTTT. Encoded protein: CASSPYNNQPQHF. This chain links TRBV7-9 with TRBJ1-5, with unresolved D. From germline, CDR1 is SEHNR and CDR2 FQNEAQ (reference sequence). V was pared by 5 bases and J by 3 bases, with 8 bases between. There are 13 residues in the CDR3.

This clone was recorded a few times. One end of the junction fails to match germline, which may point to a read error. CDR3 sequence: CASSLQGGDTIYF. The DNA for the CDR3 is TGTGCCAGCAGCCTACAGGGTGGAGACACCATATATTTT. The genes are TRBV9 and TRBJ1-3; a possible D gene is TRBD1 (6 bases). This CDR3 contains 13 residues. The germline V gene encodes CDR1 SGDLS and CDR2 YYNGEE.

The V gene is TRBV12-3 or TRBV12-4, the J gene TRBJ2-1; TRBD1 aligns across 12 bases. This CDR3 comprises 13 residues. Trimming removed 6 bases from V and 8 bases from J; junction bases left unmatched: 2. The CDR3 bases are TGTGCCAGCAGGGGGACAGGGGGCCATGAGCAGTTCTTC. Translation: CASRGTGGHEQFF.

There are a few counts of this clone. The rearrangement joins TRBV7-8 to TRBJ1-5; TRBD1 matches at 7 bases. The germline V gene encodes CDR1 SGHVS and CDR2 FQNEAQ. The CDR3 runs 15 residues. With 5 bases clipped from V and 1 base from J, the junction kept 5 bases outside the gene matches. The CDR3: CASSPYRGSNQPQHF. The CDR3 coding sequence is TGTGCCAGCAGCCCCTACAGGGGCAGCAATCAGCCCCAGCATTTT.

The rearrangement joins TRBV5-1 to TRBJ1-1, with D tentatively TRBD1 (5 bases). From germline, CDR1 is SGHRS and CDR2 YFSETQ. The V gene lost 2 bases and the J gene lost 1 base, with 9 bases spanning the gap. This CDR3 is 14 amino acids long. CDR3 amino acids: CASSLGAANTEAFF. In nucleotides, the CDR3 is TGCGCCAGCAGCTTAGGGGCAGCGAACACTGAAGCTTTCTTT.

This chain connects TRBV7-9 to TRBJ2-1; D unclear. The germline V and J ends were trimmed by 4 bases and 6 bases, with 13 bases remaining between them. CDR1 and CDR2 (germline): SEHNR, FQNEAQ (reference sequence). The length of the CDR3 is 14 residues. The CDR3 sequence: CASSWVARFNEQFF. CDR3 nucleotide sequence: TGTGCCAGCAGCTGGGTAGCTAGGTTCAATGAGCAGTTCTTC. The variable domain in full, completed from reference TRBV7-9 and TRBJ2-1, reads DTGVSQNPRHKITKRGQNVTFRCDPISEHNRLYWYRQTLGQGPEFLTYFQNEAQLEKSRLLSDRFSAERPKGSFSTLEIQRTEQGDSAMYLCASSWVARFNEQFFGPGTRLTVL.

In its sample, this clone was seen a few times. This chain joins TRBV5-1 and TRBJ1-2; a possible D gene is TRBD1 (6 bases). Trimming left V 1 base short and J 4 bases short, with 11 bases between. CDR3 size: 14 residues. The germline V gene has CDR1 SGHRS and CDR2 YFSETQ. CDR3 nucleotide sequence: TGCGCCAGCAGCTTGTCACAGGGTGGCTATGGCTACACCTTC. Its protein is CASSLSQGGYGYTF. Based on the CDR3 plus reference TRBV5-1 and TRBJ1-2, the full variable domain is KAGVTQTPRYLIKTRGQQVTLSCSPISGHRSVSWYQQTPGQGLQFLFEYFSETQRNKGNFPGRFSGRQFSNSRSEMNVSTLELGDSALYLCASSLSQGGYGYTFGSGTRLTVV.

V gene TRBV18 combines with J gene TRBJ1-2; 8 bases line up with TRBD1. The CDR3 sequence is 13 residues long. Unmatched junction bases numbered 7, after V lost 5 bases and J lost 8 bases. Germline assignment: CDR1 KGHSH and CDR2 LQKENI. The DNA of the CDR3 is TGTGCCAGCTCATCGGGACAGGTAGTCGGCTACACCTTC. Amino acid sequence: CASSSGQVVGYTF. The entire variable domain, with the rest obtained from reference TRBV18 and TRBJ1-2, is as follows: NAGVMQNPRHLVRRRGQEARLRCSPMKGHSHVYWYRQLPEEGLKFMVYLQKENIIDESGMPKERFSAEFPKEGPSILRIQQVVRGDSAAYFCASSSGQVVGYTFGSGTRLTVV.

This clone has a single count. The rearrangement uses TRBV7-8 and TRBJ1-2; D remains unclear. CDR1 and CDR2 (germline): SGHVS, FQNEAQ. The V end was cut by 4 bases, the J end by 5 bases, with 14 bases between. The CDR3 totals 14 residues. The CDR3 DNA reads TGTGCCAGCAGCTGGAACGAAGAGGCGTATGGCTACACCTTC. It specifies CASSWNEEAYGYTF.

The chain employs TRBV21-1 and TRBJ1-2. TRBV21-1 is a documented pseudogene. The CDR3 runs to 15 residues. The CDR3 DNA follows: TGTGCCAGCGGGTGCCGATTGGGGGGGTATAGTGGCTACACCTTC. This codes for CASGCRLGGYSGYTF.

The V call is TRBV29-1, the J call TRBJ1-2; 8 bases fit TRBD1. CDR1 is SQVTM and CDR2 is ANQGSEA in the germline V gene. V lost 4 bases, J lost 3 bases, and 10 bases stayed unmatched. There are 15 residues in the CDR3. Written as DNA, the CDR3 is TGCAGCGTTGTAACAGGGGGATGGTTAGACTATGGCTACACCTTC. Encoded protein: CSVVTGGWLDYGYTF.

The CDR3 spells CSVVGRGTNNEQFF. For the CDR3, the DNA is TGCAGCGTTGTAGGCAGGGGGACCAACAATGAGCAGTTCTTC. The chain has TRBV29-1 and TRBJ2-1; 7 bases are shared with TRBD1. The V and J ends lost 4 bases and 5 bases, in that order; junction bases with no gene match: 8. The CDR3 has 14 amino acids. CDR1 is SQVTM, CDR2 ANQGSEA, per germline.